This TCR beta chain was recorded in a study of blood T cell repertoires in COVID-19. Study-wide background: Samples representing acute and convalescent COVID-19 were sourced from the United States, Italy and Spain.

Germline V gives CDR1 DFQATT, CDR2 SNEGSKA (reference sequence). CDR3 size: 14 residues. V shed 3 bases and J shed 2 bases, with 11 bases lying between them. Only in-frame clones appear in the TCRdb table, and some are missing; sequencing was by immunoSEQ multiplex PCR. Of 300,000 to 400,000 clones listed, over 85% were seen once; the top ten hold around 2.6%. The specimen sequenced was PBMCs or T cells enriched from blood (not recorded which). The chain carries TRBV20-1 and TRBJ2-1; possibly TRBD1 or TRBD2 for D (6 bases each). This receptor was obtained from a man in his 60s who had recovered from COVID-19. The chain's CDR3 is CSASGGGTYNEQFF. In DNA form, the CDR3 reads TGCAGTGCTAGTGGAGGGGGAACCTACAATGAGCAGTTCTTC.